These 24 T cell receptor beta chains came from one sample sequenced in a study of blood T cell repertoires in COVID-19. The assay was immunoSEQ multiplex PCR, and TCRdb's table has in-frame clones only and misses some. The table shows tens of thousands of clones, with approximately 80% occurring only once. The specimen was peripheral blood. The receptors derive from a human donor in a cohort sampled during active COVID-19.

In this sample, this clone turned up once. The chain couples TRBV18 to TRBJ2-2; 8 bases align to TRBD1. V trimming: 6 bases; J trimming: 5 bases; junction bases outside the gene matches: 8. CDR1 KGHSH and CDR2 LQKENI come from the germline V gene. The CDR3 is made up of 15 amino acids. CDR3 region: CASSAGTGTTGELFF. The CDR3 DNA follows: TGTGCCAGCTCGGCCGGGACAGGAACAACCGGGGAGCTGTTTTTT.

This clone was seen just once. The chain links TRBV3-1 (or the pseudogene TRBV3-2) to TRBJ2-5, with 7 bases matching TRBD1. J lost 2 bases, V lost 4 bases, and 7 bases had no gene match. The CDR3 has 15 amino acids. Per the germline V gene, CDR1 is LGHDT and CDR2 is YNNKEL (reference sequence). The CDR3 loop reads CASSRRGTDQETQYF. CDR3 DNA: TGTGCCAGCAGCCGAAGGGGGACAGATCAAGAGACCCAGTACTTC.

V gene TRBV2 combines with J gene TRBJ2-4; 8 bases line up with TRBD2. The CDR3 totals 15 residues. The J segment lost 3 bases and the V segment lost 6 bases, leaving 7 bases of the junction unmatched. Germline values: CDR1 SNHLY, CDR2 FYNNEI. This CDR3 reads CASSVSGGSKNIQYF. DNA of the CDR3: TGTGCCAGCAGCGTTTCGGGGGGGAGCAAAAACATTCAGTACTTC. Full variable domain (remainder filled in from reference TRBV2 and TRBJ2-4): EPEVTQTPSHQVTQMGQEVILRCVPISNHLYFYWYRQILGQKVEFLVSFYNNEISEKSEIFDDQFSVERPDGSNFTLKIRSTKLEDSAMYFCASSVSGGSKNIQYFGAGTRLSVL.

The gene calls are TRBV6-2 or TRBV6-3 and TRBJ2-7; TRBD2 might be the D (5 bases). Trimming removed 2 bases from V and 6 bases from J, with 14 bases in between. The CDR3 is 14 residues long. Germline assignment: CDR1 MNHEY and CDR2 SVGEGT. CDR3 region: CASSYGRAIGEQYV. In nucleotides, the CDR3 is TGTGCCAGCAGTTACGGGCGGGCCATAGGCGAGCAGTACGTC.

This chain links TRBV21-1 with TRBJ2-7; the D segment call TRBD2 is taken from the table without a DNA check. TRBV21-1 is tagged as a pseudogene. The CDR3 totals 15 residues. DNA of the CDR3: TGTGCCAGCAGCATGCAAGCGGGACACCTCTACGAGCAGTACTTC. As protein: CASSMQAGHLYEQYF.

This clone turned up a few times. The chain carries TRBV11-3 and TRBJ1-4, with 9 bases that match TRBD1. Per germline, CDR1 SGHNT and CDR2 YENEEA. V was pared by 5 bases and J by 0 bases, with 7 bases of the junction left unmatched. This CDR3 is 17 amino acids long. CDR3 region: CASSPGQGLTTNEKLFF. CDR3 DNA: TGTGCCAGCAGCCCGGGACAGGGACTCACAACTAATGAAAAACTGTTTTTT.

CDR3 sequence: CASSTLGATYNEQFF. CDR3 coding DNA: TGTGCCAGCAGCACCCTAGGGGCCACATACAATGAGCAGTTCTTC. This chain uses TRBV2 with TRBJ2-1; D may be TRBD1 (5 bases). Germline V gene lookup returns CDR1 SNHLY and CDR2 FYNNEI. This CDR3 region has 15 residues. V gave up 6 bases and J gave up 4 bases, with 16 bases separating them.

The chain couples TRBV29-1 to TRBJ1-1; 11 bases align to TRBD1. With 4 bases clipped from V and 3 bases from J, the junction kept 10 bases outside the gene matches. This CDR3 is built from 16 residues. The V gene's germline CDR1 is SQVTM and CDR2 ANQGSEA. The CDR3 here is CSVADWTGGRDTEAFF. CDR3 bases: TGCAGCGTTGCCGACTGGACAGGGGGCCGAGACACTGAAGCTTTCTTT.

This clone occurred a few times. The V and J genes are TRBV5-4 and TRBJ2-4; 9 bases are a match to TRBD1. Germline CDR1 and CDR2: SGHNT and YYREEE (reference sequence). The V and J ends lost 5 bases and 3 bases, in that order; junction bases with no gene match: 6. The CDR3 spans 15 residues. CDR3 nucleotide sequence: TGTGCCAGCAGTTATCCGGGACAGGGCAAAAACATTCAGTACTTC. This translates into CASSYPGQGKNIQYF.

V and J are TRBV5-1 and TRBJ2-3, with D unclear. Looked up from germline, CDR1 is SGHRS and CDR2 is YFSETQ. V lost 4 bases, J lost 6 bases, and 12 bases lay in between. CDR3 length equals 13 residues. CDR3 nucleotides: TGCGCCAGCAGCCCAAACGGGTTGGATACGCAGTATTTT. Translation gives CASSPNGLDTQYF.

This chain links TRBV27 with TRBJ1-2, with TRBD1 identical over 8 bases. There are 18 residues in the CDR3. Germline CDR1 is MNHEY and CDR2 is SMNVEV (reference sequence). V dropped 7 bases and J dropped 4; count of bases not matched to a gene: 20. The CDR3 DNA follows: TGTGCCAGCACCCAACAGGGGTCCAGGGGGCGCTTTGTCTATGGCTACACCTTC. Translating it yields CASTQQGSRGRFVYGYTF.

The CDR3 DNA sequence: TGTGCCAGCCAGGGGATGGGGGAGACCCAGTACTTC. Its translation is CASQGMGETQYF. The chain joins TRBV19 to TRBJ2-5; D is perhaps TRBD1 (6 bases). The V gene's germline CDR1 is LNHDA and CDR2 SQIVND (reference sequence). The CDR3 runs to 12 residues. V was clipped by 9 bases and J by 5 bases, with 13 bases between them.

This chain connects TRBV6-4 to TRBJ1-2; 10 bases are shared with TRBD1. This CDR3 has 15 amino acids. J lost 7 bases, V lost 3 bases, and 8 bases had no gene match. The V gene's germline CDR1 is MRHNA and CDR2 SNTAGT. The CDR3 DNA is TGTGCCAGCAGTGAAAGTGACAGGGGGCTTTCTGGCTACACCTTC. It translates to CASSESDRGLSGYTF.

This chain links TRBV30 with TRBJ1-5; D gene uncertain. From germline, CDR1 is GTSNPN and CDR2 SVGIG (reference sequence). The germline V and J ends were trimmed by 2 bases and 5 bases, with 16 bases remaining between them. The length of the CDR3 is 15 residues. CDR3 coding DNA: TGTGCCTGGAGTCCCAACCTAATTCCTGATCAGCCCCAGCATTTT. This sequence encodes CAWSPNLIPDQPQHF. Full variable domain (outside the CDR3, taken from reference TRBV30 and TRBJ1-5): SQTIHQWPATLVQPVGSPLSLECTVEGTSNPNLYWYRQAAGRGLQLLFYSVGIGQISSEVPQNLSASRPQDRQFILSSKKLLLSDSGFYLCAWSPNLIPDQPQHFGDGTRLSIL.

The rearrangement links TRBV5-1 to TRBJ1-3, with TRBD1 matching over 8 bases. V shed 4 bases, J shed 0 bases, and the junction held 6 bases outside the gene matches. Germline assignment: CDR1 SGHRS and CDR2 YFSETQ. The CDR3 is 16 residues long. The CDR3 region has the DNA TGCGCCAGCAGCCCCGACAGGGGACGCTCTGGAAACACCATATATTTT. Its translation: CASSPDRGRSGNTIYF.

This chain joins TRBV9 and TRBJ2-1, with TRBD2 matching 9 bases. The trim removed 4 bases at V and 0 bases at J, leaving 2 bases unmatched. The CDR3 has 15 amino acids. Germline V gene data show CDR1 as SGDLS and CDR2 as YYNGEE. CDR3 amino acids: CASSRSGSSYNEQFF. CDR3 coding DNA: TGTGCCAGCAGCCGTAGCGGGAGCTCCTACAATGAGCAGTTCTTC.

This clone appeared once. CDR3 sequence (DNA): TGTGCCAGCAGCACTCACGGACAGTTCTCTGGAAACACCATATATTTT. It yields the protein CASSTHGQFSGNTIYF. V gene TRBV7-8 combines with J gene TRBJ1-3; maybe TRBD1 (6 bases). V dropped 5 bases and J dropped 0 bases, with 14 bases sitting between them. The CDR3 is 16 amino acids. CDR1 SGHVS and CDR2 FQNEAQ come from the germline V gene.

This chain connects TRBV11-2 to TRBJ1-1, with 8 bases matching TRBD1. The CDR3 length is 14 residues. V dropped 0 bases and J dropped 9; count of bases not matched to a gene: 6. Germline CDR1 and CDR2: SGHAT and FQNNGV. CDR3 DNA: TGTGCCAGCAGCTTAGATCGGGCAGGGGGCAAAGCTTTCTTT. Translation gives CASSLDRAGGKAFF.

V usage is TRBV5-4 and J usage is TRBJ2-2; D possibly corresponds to TRBD1 (5 bases). Germline lookup yields CDR1 SGHNT and CDR2 YYREEE (reference sequence). V was shortened by 5 bases and J by 4 bases, with 9 bases between the two germline ends. The CDR3 runs to 13 residues. In DNA, the CDR3 is TGTGCCAGCAGTACGACAGTCACCGGGGAGCTGTTTTTT. This translates into CASSTTVTGELFF.

J is TRBJ1-1 and V is TRBV5-4, with TRBD1 as a possible D gene (5 bases). V lost 4 bases to trimming and J lost 6 bases, with 19 bases between them. The CDR3 runs 15 residues. Germline V lookup: CDR1 SGHNT, CDR2 YYREEE (reference sequence). CDR3 nucleotides: TGTGCCAGCAGCAGACTTCCAGGGTCTCTCGCTGAAGCTTTCTTT. Translated: CASSRLPGSLAEAFF.

This chain connects TRBV6-2 or TRBV6-3 to TRBJ2-7, with 8 bases fitting TRBD1. V shed 6 bases and J 4 bases; nucleotides not matched to a gene: 2. CDR1 is MNHEY and CDR2 is SVGEGT in the germline V gene. This CDR3 region has 12 residues. CDR3 sequence: CASSRTGYEQYF. The CDR3 DNA sequence: TGTGCCAGCAGCCGGACAGGGTACGAGCAGTACTTC.

V is TRBV7-2 and J is TRBJ1-1; TRBD1 aligns across 8 bases. There are 15 residues in the CDR3. The ends lost 2 bases at V and 5 bases at J; junction bases unmatched: 7. Germline CDR1 and CDR2: SGHTA and FQGNSA. Here the CDR3 reads CASSLMAGGKTEAFF. CDR3 in DNA: TGTGCCAGCAGCTTAATGGCAGGGGGCAAGACTGAAGCTTTCTTT.

The chain couples TRBV2 to TRBJ2-1; 9 bases fit TRBD2. Germline CDR1 reads SNHLY; CDR2 reads FYNNEI. J gave up 3 bases and V 7 bases, and 7 bases lay outside the gene matches. CDR3 length: 15 amino acids. The CDR3, as DNA: TGTGCCAGCAACCCAGCGGGAGGTAACTACAATGAGCAGTTCTTC. It translates to CASNPAGGNYNEQFF.

The gene calls are TRBV18 and TRBJ2-7, with D perhaps TRBD1 (5 bases). Germline V gene lookup returns CDR1 KGHSH and CDR2 LQKENI. V was shortened by 3 bases and J by 4 bases, with 7 bases between the two germline ends. The CDR3 contains 12 residues. The CDR3 loop reads CASSPDSYEQYV. The CDR3 nucleotides are TGTGCCAGCTCACCCGACAGTTACGAGCAGTACGTC.